This T cell receptor beta chain is from a study of CD8 T cells in ankylosing spondylitis. General study points: CD8+ by phenotype, disease-linked clones were relatively rare in peripheral blood. Several highly homologous variants formed a TCR beta motif that appeared characteristic of ankylosing spondylitis blood. There was reportedly significant enrichment of clones that were disease-linked in matched ankylosing spondylitis synovial fluid.

Each TCR beta library was made by quantitative 5'-RACE that incorporated molecular barcodes. TCRdb re-derived calls from the 5' RACE reads in MiXCR, one entry per CDR3 protein. The table shows about 360,000 distinct CDR3 sequences, with approximately 22% occurring only once. CDR1 SNHLY and CDR2 FYNNEI come from the germline V gene. CDR3 length equals 14 residues. Trimming took 7 bases from V and 0 from J, leaving 11 bases between them. Concerning this clonotype: The antigen is not known.

The chain employs TRBV2 and TRBJ2-3; D not resolved. This receptor was taken from a male donor with ankylosing spondylitis or in good health (not recorded which). The specimen sequenced was blood, either unsorted or a sorted T cell fraction (not recorded which). CDR3 DNA: TGTGCCAGCAATGACGCAGGCAGCACAGATACGCAGTATTTT. This gives the protein CASNDAGSTDTQYF. Full variable domain (remainder filled in from reference TRBV2 and TRBJ2-3): EPEVTQTPSHQVTQMGQEVILRCVPISNHLYFYWYRQILGQKVEFLVSFYNNEISEKSEIFDDQFSVERPDGSNFTLKIRSTKLEDSAMYFCASNDAGSTDTQYFGPGTRLTVL.